Shown below are 19 T cell receptor beta chains from a single sample sequenced in a study of blood T cell repertoires in COVID-19 (dated by TCRdb to the early 2020s). Library prep was done by the immunoSEQ multiplex PCR assay. Sourced from immuneACCESS, this table was stored by TCRdb with only in-frame sequences that have V and J called. A share of the clones is absent; for the studies checked, an unresolved V gene accounts for under half, and the remainder has no known explanation. The table for this sample lists 250,000 to 350,000 clones; 89% of them were counted only once. About 12% of the sample is taken by the ten largest. Material: peripheral blood. These receptors were obtained from a woman between 55 and 75 years old with acute or convalescent COVID-19.

V gene TRBV6-6 combines with J gene TRBJ1-6; D may be TRBD1 (5 bases). The V gene's germline CDR1 is MNHNY and CDR2 SVGAGI (reference sequence). The CDR3 length is 18 residues. The V gene lost 5 bases and the J gene lost 1 base, with 18 bases spanning the gap. The CDR3 region is CASSPGTGVESYNSPLHF. CDR3 bases: TGTGCCAGCAGTCCCGGGACGGGGGTTGAATCCTATAATTCACCCCTCCACTTT.

The chain is built from TRBV7-9 and TRBJ2-7; D is possibly TRBD2 (5 bases). V was cut by 3 bases and J by 0 bases, with 9 bases left in between. Germline loops: CDR1 SEHNR, CDR2 FQNEAQ (reference sequence). This CDR3 spans 14 amino acids. The CDR3 DNA reads TGTGCCAGCAGCTTTGAGGGCAGCTCCTACGAGCAGTACTTC. It encodes CASSFEGSSYEQYF.

This rearrangement joins TRBV7-3 to TRBJ1-2; a weak D match, TRBD1 (5 bases). There are 13 residues in the CDR3. Deletions cut 3 bases from V and 8 bases from J, with 13 bases between. Germline V CDR1 and CDR2: SGHTA, FQGTGA. CDR3 coding DNA: TGTGCCAGCAGCTTGGGGGGAATCACGGGCTACACCTTC. As protein: CASSLGGITGYTF.

This clone was seen just once. CDR3 DNA: TGTGCCAGCAGCCATGGGGGCGGAAATCAGCCCCAGCATTTT. Amino acid sequence: CASSHGGGNQPQHF. This chain connects TRBV4-2 to TRBJ1-5; tentatively, D is TRBD1 (6 bases). The germline V and J ends were trimmed by 3 bases and 4 bases, with 10 bases remaining between them. This CDR3 spans 14 amino acids. CDR1 and CDR2 (germline): LGHNA, YNFKEQ.

This clone was recorded once. The chain links TRBV18 to TRBJ2-3; possible D gene TRBD1, 7 bases. The CDR3 runs to 16 residues. The V gene's germline CDR1 is KGHSH and CDR2 LQKENI. Trimming shortened V by 5 bases and J by 3 bases, and 18 bases separated the two germline ends. The chain's CDR3 is CASSYDRASVTDTQYF. The CDR3 region has the DNA TGTGCCAGCTCATACGACAGGGCTAGCGTGACAGATACGCAGTATTTT.

V usage is TRBV4-3 and J usage is TRBJ1-5, with TRBD1 matching over 7 bases. Germline V lookup: CDR1 LGHNA, CDR2 YSLEER. The CDR3 loop spans 16 amino acids. V gave up 1 base and J gave up 7 bases; unmatched junction bases: 10. CDR3 sequence (DNA): TGCGCCAGCAGCCAAGGAGTCGACAGGGCTGGACAGCCCCAGCATTTT. Translated: CASSQGVDRAGQPQHF.

This sequence joins TRBV7-2 and TRBJ1-1; D uncertain. The germline V and J ends were trimmed by 5 bases and 1 base, with 11 bases remaining between them. Per germline, CDR1 SGHTA and CDR2 FQGNSA. The CDR3 is 14 amino acids. The CDR3 DNA follows: TGTGCCAGCAGCCCTGCGGCAACGAACACTGAAGCTTTCTTT. As protein: CASSPAATNTEAFF.

Concerning this clone itself: Other DNA sequences in this sample translate to the same CDR3. This rearrangement joins TRBV4-2 to TRBJ2-7; TRBD2 might be the D (5 bases). The CDR3 extends over 12 amino acids. The germline V and J ends were trimmed by 1 base and 7 bases, with 8 bases remaining between them. CDR1 is LGHNA, CDR2 YNFKEQ, per germline. The chain's CDR3 is CASSQVTGEQYF. Written as DNA, the CDR3 is TGTGCCAGCAGCCAAGTGACGGGGGAGCAGTACTTC.

The chain uses TRBV7-9 and TRBJ2-7; 7 bases match TRBD1. The germline V gene has CDR1 SEHNR and CDR2 FQNEAQ (reference sequence). V was pared by 1 base and J by 2 bases, with 2 bases of the junction left unmatched. This CDR3 comprises 14 residues. The CDR3 sequence is CASSLDQGAYEQYF. The CDR3 bases are TGTGCCAGCAGCTTAGATCAGGGGGCCTACGAGCAGTACTTC.

The V and J genes are TRBV6-2 or TRBV6-3 and TRBJ2-7; D possibly corresponds to TRBD1 (6 bases). CDR1 and CDR2 (germline): MNHEY, SVGEGT. The CDR3 extends over 13 amino acids. The ends were cut back, 5 bases at V and 2 bases at J, with 10 bases in the middle. In DNA form, the CDR3 reads TGTGCCAGCAGTCCCGGGACACCCTACGAGCAGTACTTC. Translated, it gives CASSPGTPYEQYF.

The J gene is TRBJ2-7, the V gene TRBV7-9; D possibly corresponds to TRBD1 (6 bases). Germline V gene sequence: CDR1 SEHNR, CDR2 FQNEAQ (reference sequence). The length of the CDR3 is 15 residues. Trimming stripped 5 bases from V and 2 bases from J, with 16 bases between. As DNA, the CDR3 is TGTGCCAGCAGCCCCACGACAGGTGATCCCTACGAGCAGTACTTC. This codes for CASSPTTGDPYEQYF.

This clone was counted a few times. This chain uses TRBV4-1 with TRBJ2-7; perhaps TRBD1 as D (5 bases). Germline CDR1 and CDR2: MGHRA and YSYEKL. The V end was cut by 3 bases, the J end by 1 base, with 13 bases between. The CDR3 extends over 15 amino acids. Here the CDR3 reads CASSQGRARSYEQYF. The CDR3 region has the DNA TGCGCCAGCAGCCAGGGCAGGGCGCGTTCCTACGAGCAGTACTTC.

V is TRBV19 and J is TRBJ2-1, with 14 positions matching TRBD2. The V gene end was trimmed by 4 bases and the J gene end by 3 bases; junction bases not matched to a gene: 8. The CDR3 consists of 18 residues. Per germline, CDR1 LNHDA and CDR2 SQIVND (reference sequence). CDR3 DNA sequence: TGTGCCAGTAGTACGGGACTAGCGGGAGCCTACCGCTACAATGAGCAGTTCTTC. This gives the protein CASSTGLAGAYRYNEQFF.

The CDR3 DNA reads as TGTGCCACCAGTGCCGGGGGTGGCTATGGCTACACCTTC. It codes for CATSAGGGYGYTF. The chain recombines TRBV24-1 with TRBJ1-2; TRBD1 might be the D (5 bases). V gave up 5 bases and J gave up 4 bases, with 10 bases separating them. There are 13 residues in the CDR3. Germline-derived CDR1 and CDR2 are KGHDR and SFDVKD.

The chain joins TRBV7-2 to TRBJ2-3; no reliable D call. V was shortened by 4 bases and J by 6 bases, with 11 bases between the two germline ends. The CDR3 has 13 residues. The germline V gene has CDR1 SGHTA and CDR2 FQGNSA. This CDR3 reads CASSSGELDTQYF. CDR3 bases: TGTGCCAGCAGCTCCGGAGAGCTGGATACGCAGTATTTT.

V and J are TRBV6-6 and TRBJ1-2, with a weak D call TRBD1 (6 bases). Trimming took off 6 bases at V and 0 bases at J, with 14 bases between the two ends. From germline, CDR1 is MNHNY and CDR2 SVGAGI (reference sequence). There are 15 residues in the CDR3. CDR3 nucleotides: TGTGCCAGCAGAAGGGACACCTCCACTAACTATGGCTACACCTTC. Protein product: CASRRDTSTNYGYTF.

The rearrangement joins TRBV7-2 to TRBJ1-1, with unresolved D. CDR3 length: 13 amino acids. In germline, CDR1 is SGHTA, CDR2 FQGNSA. The V gene lost 8 bases and the J gene lost 0 bases, with 10 bases spanning the gap. CDR3 in amino acids: CASQMPVNTEAFF. The CDR3 DNA reads TGTGCCAGCCAAATGCCAGTGAACACTGAAGCTTTCTTT.

The V gene is TRBV9, the J gene TRBJ2-5; TRBD2 aligns across 7 bases. Per the germline V gene, CDR1 is SGDLS and CDR2 is YYNGEE. This CDR3 comprises 15 residues. V lost 3 bases to trimming and J lost 3 bases; unmatched junction nucleotides: 8. In nucleotides, the CDR3 is TGTGCCAGCAGCGGGGGGGGGAGAGACAAAGAGACCCAGTACTTC. It yields the protein CASSGGGRDKETQYF.

The table lists this clone with a few counts. The chain couples TRBV28 to TRBJ1-6, with 7 bases identical to TRBD1. The CDR3 totals 12 residues. J lost 10 bases, V lost 9 bases, and 6 bases had no gene match. Germline V lookup: CDR1 MDHEN, CDR2 SYDVKM. The DNA of the CDR3 is TGTGCCAGTACAGGGGCCCGGTCACCCCTCCACTTT. It codes for CASTGARSPLHF.